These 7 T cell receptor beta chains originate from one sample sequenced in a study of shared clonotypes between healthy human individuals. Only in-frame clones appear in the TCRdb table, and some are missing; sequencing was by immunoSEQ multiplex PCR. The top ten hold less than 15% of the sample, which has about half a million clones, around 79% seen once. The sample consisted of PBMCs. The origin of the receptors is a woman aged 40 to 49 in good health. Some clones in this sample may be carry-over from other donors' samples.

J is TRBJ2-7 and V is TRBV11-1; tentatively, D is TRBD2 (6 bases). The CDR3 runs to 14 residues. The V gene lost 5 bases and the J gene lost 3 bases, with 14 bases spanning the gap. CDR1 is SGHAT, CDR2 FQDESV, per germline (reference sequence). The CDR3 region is CASSPGDPFYEQYF. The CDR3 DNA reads TGTGCCAGCAGCCCGGGGGACCCCTTCTACGAGCAGTACTTC.

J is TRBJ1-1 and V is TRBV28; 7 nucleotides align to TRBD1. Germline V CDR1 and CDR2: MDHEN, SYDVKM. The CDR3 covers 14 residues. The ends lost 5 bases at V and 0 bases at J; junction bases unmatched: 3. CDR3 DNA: TGTGCCAGCAGTACGGGACAGATGAACACTGAAGCTTTCTTT. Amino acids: CASSTGQMNTEAFF.

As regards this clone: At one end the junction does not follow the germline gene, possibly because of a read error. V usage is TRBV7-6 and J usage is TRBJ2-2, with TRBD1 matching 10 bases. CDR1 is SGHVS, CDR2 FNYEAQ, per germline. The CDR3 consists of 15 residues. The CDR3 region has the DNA TGTGCCAGCGGCCCGGGACAGGGGTTCACCGGGGGGCTGTTTTTT. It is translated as CASGPGQGFTGGLFF.

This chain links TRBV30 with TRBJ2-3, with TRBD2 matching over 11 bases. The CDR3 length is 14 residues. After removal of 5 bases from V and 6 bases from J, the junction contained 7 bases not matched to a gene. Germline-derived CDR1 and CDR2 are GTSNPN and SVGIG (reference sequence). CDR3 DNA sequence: TGTGCCTGGGAGAGTAGCGGGAGGGCTGATACGCAGTATTTT. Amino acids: CAWESSGRADTQYF.

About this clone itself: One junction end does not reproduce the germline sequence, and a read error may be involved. CDR3 residues: CASNRGVKTEAFF. Written as DNA, the CDR3 is TGTGCCAGCAACAGGGGAGTGAAAACTGAAGCTTTCTTT. The V gene is TRBV6-1, the J gene TRBJ1-1; 7 bases are a match to TRBD1. Germline loops: CDR1 MNHNS, CDR2 SASEGT. The CDR3 has 13 amino acids.

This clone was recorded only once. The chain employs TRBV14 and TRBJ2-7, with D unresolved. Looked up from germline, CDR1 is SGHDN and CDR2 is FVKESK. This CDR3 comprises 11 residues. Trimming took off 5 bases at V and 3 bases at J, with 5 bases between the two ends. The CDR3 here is CASSAHYEQYF. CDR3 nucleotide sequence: TGTGCCAGCAGCGCCCACTACGAGCAGTACTTC.

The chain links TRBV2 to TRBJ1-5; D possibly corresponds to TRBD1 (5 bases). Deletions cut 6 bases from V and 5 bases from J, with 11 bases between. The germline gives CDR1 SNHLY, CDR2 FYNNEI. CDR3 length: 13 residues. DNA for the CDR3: TGTGCCAGCAGCTGGGGGGAAGATCAGCCCCAGCATTTT. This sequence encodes CASSWGEDQPQHF.